This T cell receptor beta chain was sequenced for a study of blood T cell repertoires in COVID-19. Across the whole study: PBMCs, B-cell-depleted T cells, or T cells provided the cDNA or gDNA that made up the material.

Method: immunoSEQ multiplex PCR; TCRdb's copy keeps in-frame clones and lacks some. The sample yields around 250,000 clones, about 90% seen once. Enrolled through a virtual design, the participants were between roughly 18 and 89 years of age and came from some 26 US areas. The origin of this receptor is a human donor in a cohort exposed to, infected with or recovered from COVID-19 (not recorded which). The donor label of this sample is uncertain. The sequenced sample consisted of PBMCs or T cells enriched from blood (not recorded which).

The CDR3 region has the DNA TGTGCCAGCAGTGTCCCGGGACAGACCTACGAGCAGTACTTC. Encoded protein: CASSVPGQTYEQYF. V is TRBV25-1 and J is TRBJ2-7; TRBD1 matches 7 bases. CDR3 length: 14 residues. The V and J ends lost 4 bases and 2 bases, in that order; junction bases with no gene match: 5. Germline V gives CDR1 MGHDK, CDR2 SYGVNS.